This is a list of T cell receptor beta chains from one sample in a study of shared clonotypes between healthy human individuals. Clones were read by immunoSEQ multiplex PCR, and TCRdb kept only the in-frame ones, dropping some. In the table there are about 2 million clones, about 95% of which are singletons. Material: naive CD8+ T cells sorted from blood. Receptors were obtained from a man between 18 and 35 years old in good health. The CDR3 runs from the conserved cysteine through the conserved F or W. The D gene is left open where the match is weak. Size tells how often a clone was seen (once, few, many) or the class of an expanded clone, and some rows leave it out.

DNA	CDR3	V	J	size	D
TGCGCCAGCAGCTTGGAGGGGTACCGGGACAGGGGAGAGAGGGAGCAGTACTTC	CASSLEGYRDRGEREQYF	TRBV5-1	TRBJ2-7	-	TRBD1
TGCGCCAGCAGACCCGTCGGAGAGGGCGTATGGGACACTGAAGCTTTCTTT	CASRPVGEGVWDTEAFF	TRBV5-1	TRBJ1-1	-	-
TGTGCCAGCAGCTTGGGTGGCAGTCTAACGACTGAAGCTTTCTTT	CASSLGGSLTTEAFF	TRBV5-6	TRBJ1-1	-	-
TGTGCCAGCAGTCCCGGACAGGGGAGCAATCAGCCCCAGCATTTT	CASSPGQGSNQPQHF	TRBV6-6	TRBJ1-5	once	TRBD1
TGTGCCAGCACCCTCCATCCGGGGGATACGTACGAGCAGTACTTC	CASTLHPGDTYEQYF	TRBV7-6	TRBJ2-7	-	-
TGTGCCAGCAGCCAGATGGCCAGCGGGAACTACGAGCAGTACTTC	CASSQMASGNYEQYF	TRBV14	TRBJ2-7	-	TRBD2
TGCAGCGTTGAGGTCGCGCTAGCGGGAACCACAGATACGCAGTATTTT	CSVEVALAGTTDTQYF	TRBV29-1	TRBJ2-3	-	TRBD2
TGTGCCAGCAGCTTGTCCGATGCCGGGGAGCTGTTTTTT	CASSLSDAGELFF	TRBV7-9	TRBJ2-2	-	-
TGTGCCGGGCAGGGGGCGGACACCGGGGAGCTGTTTTTT	CAGQGADTGELFF	TRBV19	TRBJ2-2	-	TRBD1
TGTGCCAGCAGCCCCGATGAAGGGTGGAACACTGAAGCTTTCTTT	CASSPDEGWNTEAFF	TRBV27	TRBJ1-1	-	-
TGTGCCAGCAGTACCGCTGGACAGGCCGGGGACGAGCAGTACTTC	CASSTAGQAGDEQYF	TRBV6-6	TRBJ2-7	-	TRBD1
TGCGCCAGCAGCCAAGGCGCTAGCGGGAGGTACGAGCAGTACTTC	CASSQGASGRYEQYF	TRBV4-1	TRBJ2-7	once	TRBD2
TGTGCCAGCAGCTTAGCCCCCGACGGGACCTACGAGCAGTACTTC	CASSLAPDGTYEQYF	TRBV13	TRBJ2-7	-	-
TGTGCCAGCAGCGGGCAGCCCCTCACAGATACGCAGTATTTT	CASSGQPLTDTQYF	TRBV7-9	TRBJ2-3	-	-
TGCGCCAGCAGTGAAGTAGAGGGAAGGAATGTAGAAGCTTTCTTT	CASSEVEGRNVEAFF	TRBV10-2	TRBJ1-1	-	-